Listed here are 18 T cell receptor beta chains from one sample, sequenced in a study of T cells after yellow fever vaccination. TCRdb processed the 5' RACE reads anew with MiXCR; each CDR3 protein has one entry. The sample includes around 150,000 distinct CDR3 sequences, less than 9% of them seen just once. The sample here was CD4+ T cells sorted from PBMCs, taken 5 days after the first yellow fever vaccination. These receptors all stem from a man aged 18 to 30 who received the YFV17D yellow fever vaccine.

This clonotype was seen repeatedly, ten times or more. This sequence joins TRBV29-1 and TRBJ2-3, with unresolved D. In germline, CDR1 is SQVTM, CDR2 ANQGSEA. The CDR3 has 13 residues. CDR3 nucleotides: TGCAGTGCAGACACCTCTAGCACAGATACGCAGTATTTT. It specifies CSADTSSTDTQYF.

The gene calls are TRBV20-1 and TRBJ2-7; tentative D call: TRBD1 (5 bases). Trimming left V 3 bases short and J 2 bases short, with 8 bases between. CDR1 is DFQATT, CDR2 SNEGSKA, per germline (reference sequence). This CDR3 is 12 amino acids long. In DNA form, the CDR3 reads TGCAGTGCTAGCAGGGCTACCTACGAGCAGTACTTC. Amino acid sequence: CSASRATYEQYF.

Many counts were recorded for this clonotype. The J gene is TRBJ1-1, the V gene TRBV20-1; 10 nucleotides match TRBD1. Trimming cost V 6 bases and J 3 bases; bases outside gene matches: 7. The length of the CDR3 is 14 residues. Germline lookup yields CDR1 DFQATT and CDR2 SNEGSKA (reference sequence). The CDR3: CSARTGGTDTEAFF. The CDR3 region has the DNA TGCAGTGCCCGGACAGGGGGGACCGACACTGAAGCTTTCTTT.

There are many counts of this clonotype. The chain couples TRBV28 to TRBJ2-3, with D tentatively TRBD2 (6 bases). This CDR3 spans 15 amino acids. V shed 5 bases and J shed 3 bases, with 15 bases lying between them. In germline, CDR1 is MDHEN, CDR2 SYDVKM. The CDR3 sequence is CASSTQGGGTDTQYF. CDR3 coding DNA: TGTGCCAGCAGTACCCAGGGTGGGGGGACAGATACGCAGTATTTT.

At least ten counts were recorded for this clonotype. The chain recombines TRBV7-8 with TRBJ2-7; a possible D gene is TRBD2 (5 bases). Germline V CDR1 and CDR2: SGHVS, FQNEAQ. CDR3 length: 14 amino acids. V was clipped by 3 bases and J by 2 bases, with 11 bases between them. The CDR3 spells CASSFGRDTYEQYF. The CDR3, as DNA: TGTGCCAGCAGCTTCGGACGGGATACCTACGAGCAGTACTTC.

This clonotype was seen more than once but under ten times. The CDR3 protein is CASSYSIGGGVVGTDTQYF. DNA of the CDR3: TGTGCCAGCAGTTACTCGATTGGGGGGGGGGTTGTTGGCACAGATACGCAGTATTTT. The chain employs TRBV6-5 and TRBJ2-3; 7 positions agree with TRBD2. Germline CDR1 MNHEY, CDR2 SVGAGI. The J segment lost 1 base and the V segment lost 0 bases, leaving 13 bases of the junction unmatched. The CDR3 has 19 amino acids.

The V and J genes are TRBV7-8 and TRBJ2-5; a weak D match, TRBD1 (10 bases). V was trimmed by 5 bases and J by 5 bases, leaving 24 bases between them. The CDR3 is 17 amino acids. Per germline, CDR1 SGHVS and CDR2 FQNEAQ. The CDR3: CASSPGGRDRGLETQYF. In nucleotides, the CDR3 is TGTGCCAGCAGCCCCGGCGGGAGGGACAGGGGTTTGGAGACCCAGTACTTC.

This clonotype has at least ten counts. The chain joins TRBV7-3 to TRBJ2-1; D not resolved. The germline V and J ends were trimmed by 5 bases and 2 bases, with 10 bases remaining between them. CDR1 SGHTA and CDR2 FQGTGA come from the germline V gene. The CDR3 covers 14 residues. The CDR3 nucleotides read TGTGCCAGCAGCCTAGGGCTAGCCTACAATGAGCAGTTCTTC. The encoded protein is CASSLGLAYNEQFF.

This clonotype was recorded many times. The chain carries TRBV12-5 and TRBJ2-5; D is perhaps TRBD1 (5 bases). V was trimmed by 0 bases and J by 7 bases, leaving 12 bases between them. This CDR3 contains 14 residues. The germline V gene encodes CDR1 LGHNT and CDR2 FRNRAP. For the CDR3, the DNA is TGTGCTAGTGGTTTGGTGTCGCTTAGGGGGACCCAGTACTTC. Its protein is CASGLVSLRGTQYF. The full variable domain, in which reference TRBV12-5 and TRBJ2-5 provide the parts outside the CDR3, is DARVTQTPRHKVTEMGQEVTMRCQPILGHNTVFWYRQTMMQGLELLAYFRNRAPLDDSGMPKDRFSAEMPDATLATLKIQPSEPRDSAVYFCASGLVSLRGTQYFGPGTRLLVL.

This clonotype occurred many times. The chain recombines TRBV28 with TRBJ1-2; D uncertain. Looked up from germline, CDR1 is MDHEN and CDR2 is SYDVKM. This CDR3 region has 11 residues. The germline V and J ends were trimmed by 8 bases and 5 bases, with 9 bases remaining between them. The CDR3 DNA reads TGTGCCAGCGGTCTGGCGTATGGCTACACCTTC. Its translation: CASGLAYGYTF.

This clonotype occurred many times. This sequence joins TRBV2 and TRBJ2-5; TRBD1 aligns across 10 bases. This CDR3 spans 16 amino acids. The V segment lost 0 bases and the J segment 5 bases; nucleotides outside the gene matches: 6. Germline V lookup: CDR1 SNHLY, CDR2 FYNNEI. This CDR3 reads CASSEAPGQGVETQYF. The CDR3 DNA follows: TGTGCCAGCAGTGAAGCGCCCGGACAGGGGGTTGAGACCCAGTACTTC.

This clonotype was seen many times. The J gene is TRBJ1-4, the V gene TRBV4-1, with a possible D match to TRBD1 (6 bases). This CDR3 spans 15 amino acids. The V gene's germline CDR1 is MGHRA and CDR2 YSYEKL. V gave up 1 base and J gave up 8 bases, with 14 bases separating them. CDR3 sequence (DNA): TGCGCCAGCAGCCAAGCCGGAGGGGGATTGGAAAAACTGTTTTTT. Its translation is CASSQAGGGLEKLFF.

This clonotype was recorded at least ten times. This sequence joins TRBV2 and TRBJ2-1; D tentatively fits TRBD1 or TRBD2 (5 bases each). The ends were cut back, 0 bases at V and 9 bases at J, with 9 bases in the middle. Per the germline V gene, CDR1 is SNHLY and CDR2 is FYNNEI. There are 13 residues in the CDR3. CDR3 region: CASSEARGVEQFF. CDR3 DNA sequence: TGTGCCAGCAGTGAAGCGAGGGGTGTTGAGCAGTTCTTC.

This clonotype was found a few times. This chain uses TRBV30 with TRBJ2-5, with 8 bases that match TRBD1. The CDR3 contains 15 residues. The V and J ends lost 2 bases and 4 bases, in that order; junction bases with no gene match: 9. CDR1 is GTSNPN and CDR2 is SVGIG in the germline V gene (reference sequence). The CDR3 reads CAWSFKQGGGETQYF. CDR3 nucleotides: TGTGCCTGGAGTTTTAAACAGGGGGGAGGAGAGACCCAGTACTTC. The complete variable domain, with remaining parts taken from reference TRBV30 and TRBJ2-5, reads SQTIHQWPATLVQPVGSPLSLECTVEGTSNPNLYWYRQAAGRGLQLLFYSVGIGQISSEVPQNLSASRPQDRQFILSSKKLLLSDSGFYLCAWSFKQGGGETQYFGPGTRLLVL.

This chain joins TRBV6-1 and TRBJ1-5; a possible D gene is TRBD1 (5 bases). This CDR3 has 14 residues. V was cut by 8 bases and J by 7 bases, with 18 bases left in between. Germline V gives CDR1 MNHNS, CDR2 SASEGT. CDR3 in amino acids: CASGPLEGKQPQHF. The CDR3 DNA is TGTGCCAGCGGGCCCTTGGAGGGGAAGCAGCCCCAGCATTTT.

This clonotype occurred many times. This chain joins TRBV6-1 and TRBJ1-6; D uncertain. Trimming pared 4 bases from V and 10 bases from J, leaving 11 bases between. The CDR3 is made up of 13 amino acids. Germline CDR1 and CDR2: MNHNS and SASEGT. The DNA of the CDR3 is TGTGCCAGCAGTGTGGACGTCGGCTCACCCCTCCACTTT. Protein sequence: CASSVDVGSPLHF.

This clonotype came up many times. The CDR3: CAWSRDVMNTEAFF. The CDR3 DNA is TGTGCCTGGAGTAGGGACGTCATGAACACTGAAGCTTTCTTT. The chain has TRBV30 and TRBJ1-1, with TRBD1 as a possible D gene (5 bases). This CDR3 region has 14 residues. In germline, CDR1 is GTSNPN, CDR2 SVGIG (reference sequence). Trimming cost V 2 bases and J 0 bases, with 10 bases left between them.

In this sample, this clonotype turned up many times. This chain's CDR3 is CASSSRSIGEKLFF. The CDR3 DNA reads as TGTGCCAGCAGCTCGAGGAGCATTGGAGAAAAACTGTTTTTT. This sequence joins TRBV7-8 and TRBJ1-4; no definite D call. V was cut by 4 bases and J by 8 bases, with 14 bases left in between. Germline V gene data show CDR1 as SGHVS and CDR2 as FQNEAQ. The CDR3 totals 14 residues.